Below are 19 T cell receptor beta chains sequenced from a single sample in a study of control samples from healthy donors and cancer patients. Clones were read by immunoSEQ multiplex PCR, and TCRdb kept only the in-frame ones, dropping some. The table includes approximately 87,000 clones, 90% to 95% detected once. The sequencing input was blood. Receptor source: a man aged 45 to 65 in good health.

The V gene is TRBV30, the J gene TRBJ1-4; perhaps TRBD1 as D (5 bases). V lost 2 bases and J 8 bases, leaving 12 bases between the germline ends. Germline V gene lookup returns CDR1 GTSNPN and CDR2 SVGIG (reference sequence). This CDR3 comprises 13 residues. This CDR3 is CAWSPGSVEKLFF. CDR3 nucleotide sequence: TGTGCCTGGAGTCCAGGGTCTGTAGAAAAACTGTTTTTT.

V and J are TRBV27 and TRBJ2-2; TRBD2 agrees at 16 bases. CDR3 size: 15 residues. Germline-derived CDR1 and CDR2 are MNHEY and SMNVEV (reference sequence). The CDR3 spells CPGLAGGDRTGELFF. Here the CDR3 DNA reads TGTCCGGGACTAGCGGGGGGGGACCGGACCGGGGAGCTGTTTTTT.

The CDR3 sequence is CASSELRSTEAFF. The DNA for the CDR3 is TGCGCCAGCAGTGAGTTACGTTCGACTGAAGCTTTCTTT. V and J are TRBV10-1 and TRBJ1-1; D gene ambiguous. V lost 1 base and J 5 bases, leaving 8 bases between the germline ends. CDR1 is WNHNN, CDR2 SYGVQD, per germline (reference sequence). The CDR3 loop spans 13 amino acids.

Turning to this clone: Germline is not matched at one junction end, which may reflect a read error. The sample contains more than one DNA sequence encoding this CDR3. V is TRBV24-1 and J is TRBJ2-3, with TRBD1 identical over 7 bases. Germline CDR1 and CDR2: KGHDR and SFDVKD. This CDR3 region has 19 residues. Written as DNA, the CDR3 is TGTGCCACCAGTCCTAAATTCCGGGACAGTTGGATTCCCACAGATACACAGTATTTT. It translates to CATSPKFRDSWIPTDTQYF.

This chain joins TRBV6-5 and TRBJ1-2; D remains ambiguous. Per the germline V gene, CDR1 is MNHEY and CDR2 is SVGAGI. V was shortened by 8 bases and J by 5 bases, with 9 bases between the two germline ends. CDR3 length: 11 residues. Written as DNA, the CDR3 is TGTGCCAGCGGGGAGGGATATGGCTACACCTTC. Amino acid sequence: CASGEGYGYTF.

The rearrangement joins TRBV18 to TRBJ1-1; D might be TRBD1 (6 bases). Looked up from germline, CDR1 is KGHSH and CDR2 is LQKENI. Trimming stripped 6 bases from V and 2 bases from J, with 7 bases between. The CDR3 sequence is 12 residues long. The CDR3 nucleotides are TGTGCCAGCTCCAGGGGTAACACTGAAGCTTTCTTT. Amino acids: CASSRGNTEAFF.

V and J are TRBV5-6 and TRBJ1-2; weak D call: TRBD1 (5 bases). This CDR3 has 12 residues. The germline gives CDR1 SGHDT, CDR2 YYEEEE. Trimming cost V 0 bases and J 6 bases, with 6 bases left between them. The CDR3 region has the DNA TGTGCCAGCAGCTTGGAGGGGAATGGCTACACCTTC. Translation gives CASSLEGNGYTF. The full variable domain, completed using reference TRBV5-6 and TRBJ1-2, is DAGVTQSPTHLIKTRGQQVTLRCSPKSGHDTVSWYQQALGQGPQFIFQYYEEEERQRGNFPDRFSGHQFPNYSSELNVNALLLGDSALYLCASSLEGNGYTFGSGTRLTVV.

The genes are TRBV5-1 and TRBJ1-1; TRBD1 is a possible D gene (6 bases). Trimming cost V 0 bases and J 8 bases, with 14 bases left between them. The germline V gene has CDR1 SGHRS and CDR2 YFSETQ. The CDR3 consists of 14 residues. CDR3 sequence reads: CASSLDRVRTEAFF. CDR3 sequence (DNA): TGCGCCAGCAGCTTGGACAGGGTGAGAACGGAAGCTTTCTTT. Drawing the rest from reference TRBV5-1 and TRBJ1-1, the complete variable domain is KAGVTQTPRYLIKTRGQQVTLSCSPISGHRSVSWYQQTPGQGLQFLFEYFSETQRNKGNFPGRFSGRQFSNSRSEMNVSTLELGDSALYLCASSLDRVRTEAFFGQGTRLTVV.

The rearrangement links TRBV4-3 to TRBJ2-6; the D call may be TRBD1 or TRBD2 (5 bases each). From germline, CDR1 is LGHNA and CDR2 YSLEER. The ends were cut back, 0 bases at V and 2 bases at J, with 11 bases in the middle. This CDR3 spans 17 amino acids. CDR3 in amino acids: CASSQDDRGAGANVLTF. The CDR3, as DNA: TGCGCCAGCAGCCAAGATGACCGAGGGGCTGGGGCCAACGTCCTGACTTTC.

The rearrangement joins TRBV12-3 or TRBV12-4 to TRBJ1-3, with a tentative D call TRBD1 (5 bases). V was trimmed by 6 bases and J by 1 base, leaving 7 bases between them. This CDR3 has 13 residues. The CDR3 here is CASSRGSGNTIYF. The DNA of the CDR3 is TGTGCCAGCAGCCGGGGGTCTGGAAACACCATATATTTT.

V is TRBV2 and J is TRBJ2-5, with D possibly TRBD1 on 6 matching bases. This CDR3 is built from 13 residues. Trimming took 7 bases from V and 5 from J, leaving 14 bases between them. Germline V gene sequence: CDR1 SNHLY, CDR2 FYNNEI. CDR3: CASMGAVSETQYF. DNA of the CDR3: TGTGCCAGCATGGGGGCGGTGTCGGAGACCCAGTACTTC.

The rearrangement joins TRBV19 to TRBJ1-4; D not certain. CDR1 is LNHDA, CDR2 SQIVND, per germline (reference sequence). This CDR3 comprises 11 residues. Trimming shortened V by 6 bases and J by 9 bases, and 8 bases separated the two germline ends. CDR3 amino acids: CASSSSQKLFF. CDR3 DNA: TGTGCCAGTAGCAGTTCCCAAAAACTGTTTTTT.

The gene calls are TRBV3-1 (or the pseudogene TRBV3-2) and TRBJ1-5; no firm D call. V was clipped by 0 bases and J by 4 bases, with 7 bases between them. There are 14 residues in the CDR3. Germline values: CDR1 LGHDT, CDR2 YNNKEL (reference sequence). The CDR3 sequence is CASSQDRENQPQHF. The CDR3 DNA follows: TGTGCCAGCAGCCAAGACCGGGAGAATCAGCCCCAGCATTTT.

The chain carries TRBV6-4 and TRBJ2-1; no firm D call. The CDR3 is 14 residues long. CDR1 is MRHNA, CDR2 SNTAGT, per germline. The V and J ends lost 6 bases and 4 bases respectively, with 13 bases between them. The CDR3 bases are TGTGCCAGCAGCCTTGAGGCTGGGTACAATGAGCAGTTCTTC. Protein sequence: CASSLEAGYNEQFF.

The count of this clone is one. This chain connects TRBV11-3 to TRBJ2-5; TRBD1 agrees at 7 bases. The length of the CDR3 is 15 residues. The V gene end was trimmed by 1 base and the J gene end by 4 bases; junction bases not matched to a gene: 6. Looked up from germline, CDR1 is SGHNT and CDR2 is YENEEA. In DNA form, the CDR3 reads TGTGCCAGCAGCTTAGCTCAGGGGGTCGCAGAGACCCAGTACTTC. Protein: CASSLAQGVAETQYF.

This clone was seen once. The rearrangement links TRBV6-6 to TRBJ1-2; 7 nucleotides line up with TRBD1. Germline-derived CDR1 and CDR2 are MNHNY and SVGAGI (reference sequence). Trimming removed 5 bases from V and 4 bases from J; junction bases left unmatched: 4. The CDR3 extends over 13 amino acids. The CDR3 DNA sequence: TGTGCCAGCAGTCCGACAGGGCCCTATGGCTACACCTTC. Protein sequence: CASSPTGPYGYTF.

This clone was seen just once. This rearrangement joins TRBV7-2 to TRBJ1-1, with D maybe TRBD1 (6 bases). Per germline, CDR1 SGHTA and CDR2 FQGNSA. V was clipped by 5 bases and J by 4 bases, with 20 bases between them. The CDR3 totals 16 residues. In DNA, the CDR3 is TGTGCCAGCAGCCATCAGTCCGCGGGGGCCGGCACTGAAGCTTTCTTT. It yields the protein CASSHQSAGAGTEAFF.

The chain is built from TRBV14 and TRBJ2-1; the match to TRBD2 covers 8 bases. The CDR3 spans 16 residues. Germline values: CDR1 SGHDN, CDR2 FVKESK. V lost 3 bases, J lost 7 bases, and 11 bases stayed unmatched. CDR3 sequence reads: CASSQFSGAARNEQFF. CDR3 sequence (DNA): TGTGCCAGCAGCCAGTTTAGCGGGGCCGCTAGGAATGAGCAGTTCTTC.

The V gene is TRBV5-1, the J gene TRBJ1-1; 8 positions agree with TRBD1. CDR1 is SGHRS and CDR2 is YFSETQ in the germline V gene. With 4 bases clipped from V and 3 bases from J, the junction kept 8 bases outside the gene matches. The CDR3 length is 15 residues. The chain's CDR3 is CASSPWQGADTEAFF. The DNA for the CDR3 is TGCGCCAGCAGCCCTTGGCAGGGGGCAGACACTGAAGCTTTCTTT.